The rows below give T cell receptor beta chains drawn from one sample of a study of somatic mutations in cytotoxic T cells in rheumatoid arthritis. Using immunoSEQ multiplex PCR, the repertoire was profiled, and TCRdb retains in-frame clones only, with some absent. The sample yields some 15,000 clones, approximately 80% seen once. Sequenced material: CD8+ T cells sorted from blood. These receptor sequences come from an adult with rheumatoid arthritis. Each CDR3 is given without its conserved first and last residue. The order of the fields is CDR3 length, V gene, J gene, clone size, CDR3 protein. Size values are once, few and many counts, or a class for expanded clones, and some rows have none.

>11|TRBV9|TRBJ1-1|-
ASSVGQGAEAF
>11|TRBV10-1|TRBJ2-5|-
AIPMEVGKTQY
>13|TRBV5-5|TRBJ2-5|-
ASSYRDREQETQY
>12|TRBV4-1|TRBJ2-3|-
ASSQVAGADTQY
>15|TRBV11-2|TRBJ2-7|-
ASSLGRGALGMGEQY
>13|TRBV9|TRBJ2-1|-
ASSLGTDAYNEQF
>13|TRBV5-4|TRBJ2-7|-
ASSLPSGGRYEQY
>12|TRBV6-1|TRBJ1-1|-
ASKDRRLNTEAF
>13|TRBV6-4|TRBJ2-1|-
ASSDSAGDYNEQF
>14|TRBV10-1|TRBJ1-2|-
ALQLLTGTGGVGYT
>13|TRBV7-9|TRBJ2-1|-
ASRVGTSSYNEQF
>14|TRBV10-1|TRBJ2-3|-
ASSDNPAGGADTQY
>11|TRBV29-1|TRBJ2-7|-
SVEETADYEQY
>12|TRBV27|TRBJ1-1|-
ASSSGVGGTEAF
>14|TRBV7-9|TRBJ1-2|-
ASSLVDGQNNYGYT
>12|TRBV7-8|TRBJ2-5|-
ASSLQGRQETQY
>11|TRBV19|TRBJ1-2|-
ASSFGTNYGYT
>16|TRBV4-2|TRBJ2-3|few
ASSPHGTSVSSTDTQY
>12|TRBV6-4|TRBJ1-5|medium-sized
ASSPEGEVQPQH
>16|TRBV7-2|TRBJ2-3|-
ASSFGTSGGTYTDTQY
>14|TRBV15|TRBJ1-4|once
ATSRKPGQGNEKLF
>11|TRBV5-4|TRBJ1-2|-
ASRFTGGERYT
>13|TRBV14|TRBJ2-7|-
ASSPAPQGVHEQY
>10|TRBV4-1|TRBJ1-2|-
ASSQEISGYT
>17|TRBV15|TRBJ2-3|-
ATSSNTPGGRLSTDTQY
>13|TRBV5-8|TRBJ2-7|few
ASSTTGKGPYEQY
>12|TRBV6-4|TRBJ1-1|-
AVRPGVSHTEAF
>11|TRBV5-6|TRBJ1-6|-
ASRGEANSPLH
>11|TRBV19|TRBJ2-1|-
ASSITPNNEQF
>11|TRBV18|TRBJ1-3|-
ASSPASGNTIY
>13|TRBV28|TRBJ1-2|-
ASSFLPGANYGYT
>14|TRBV27|TRBJ2-2|-
ASSLWARVNTGELF
>16|TRBV11-3|TRBJ2-1|-
ASSLEQGGSSSYNEQF
>12|TRBV9|TRBJ1-2|-
ASSGRGGPYGYT
>10|TRBV7-9|TRBJ2-1|once
ASSLDRKEQF
>16|TRBV27|TRBJ2-1|-
ASSPTPTIAGGHNEQF
>11|TRBV7-6|TRBJ2-5|-
ASSLALQETQY
>14|TRBV9|TRBJ2-1|few
ASSDPAGGRYNEQF
>12|TRBV13|TRBJ1-1|few
ASSSDRENTEAF
>13|TRBV10-3|TRBJ1-1|-
AISEPKGESLEAF
>13|TRBV6-6|TRBJ1-3|-
ASTLDRGPGNTIY
>12|TRBV12-5|TRBJ2-3|-
ASGWGGVTDTQY
>10|TRBV25-1|TRBJ1-6|-
ASKKYNSPLH
>12|TRBV28|TRBJ2-3|-
ASTPGLNTDTQY
>13|TRBV6-4|TRBJ2-2|-
ASSEKAGSTGELF
>13|TRBV15|TRBJ2-3|-
ATSRVKGAGDTQY
>13|TRBV7-8|TRBJ2-1|-
ASSLESSSYNEQF
>12|TRBV28|TRBJ1-4|once
ASSFWTGVEKLF
>11|TRBV29-1|TRBJ1-2|-
SVVASPNYGYT
>11|TRBV30|TRBJ2-7|once
AWSDPPRAEQY
>13|TRBV6-1|TRBJ2-2|-
ASSEGTGATGELF